The 11 T cell receptor beta chains below were found in one sample sequenced in a study of cytomegalovirus exposure and HLA in healthy donors (dated 2017 in TCRdb). Library prep was done by the immunoSEQ multiplex PCR assay. For the multiplex PCR, a mixture combining 60 forward primers for TCR Vbeta segments and 13 reverse primers for TCR Jbeta segments was used. TCRdb retrieved this table from immuneACCESS and kept in-frame rearrangements only. Not all clones are present; in checked studies, unresolved V genes account for under half, and no reason is known for the remainder. The sample table gives roughly 140,000 clones. Approximately 1% of the sample lies in the top ten. The sequencing sample was made of PBMCs. These receptors were taken from a male donor in good health and CMV-seronegative.

This chain links TRBV28 with TRBJ1-6, with 10 bases matching TRBD1. After removal of 9 bases from V and 9 bases from J, the junction contained 5 bases not matched to a gene. Germline V gives CDR1 MDHEN, CDR2 SYDVKM. The CDR3 covers 13 residues. CDR3 protein: CASSGTGVSPLHF. In DNA, the CDR3 is TGTGCCAGTTCCGGGACAGGGGTTTCACCCCTCCACTTT.

V gene TRBV2 combines with J gene TRBJ1-4; TRBD1 matches at 7 bases. Germline V gives CDR1 SNHLY, CDR2 FYNNEI. The CDR3 totals 14 residues. Losses at the gene ends were 5 bases for V and 10 bases for J; bases not matched to a gene: 10. CDR3 DNA sequence: TGTGCCAGCAGTTCCGGGACAGACCGTACAAAACTGTTTTTT. Translation gives CASSSGTDRTKLFF.

J is TRBJ2-5 and V is TRBV5-8; tentatively, D is TRBD1 (5 bases). The CDR3 has 14 amino acids. The germline gives CDR1 SGHTS, CDR2 YDEGEE. Trimming shortened V by 4 bases and J by 2 bases, and 12 bases separated the two germline ends. For the CDR3, the DNA is TGTGCCAGCAGCGAAGGACACCGACAAGAGACCCAGTACTTC. It is translated as CASSEGHRQETQYF.

This chain joins TRBV30 and TRBJ2-1; D is ambiguous. This CDR3 is 11 amino acids long. Germline V lookup: CDR1 GTSNPN, CDR2 SVGIG (reference sequence). The V and J ends lost 3 bases and 10 bases respectively, with 10 bases between them. The CDR3 bases are TGTGCCTGGAGGGCTCAAACCGAGCAGTTCTTC. It yields the protein CAWRAQTEQFF.

The rearrangement joins TRBV9 to TRBJ2-1; unclear D gene. Trimming pared 0 bases from V and 3 bases from J, leaving 13 bases between. The CDR3 sequence is 16 residues long. Germline assignment: CDR1 SGDLS and CDR2 YYNGEE. CDR3 DNA sequence: TGTGCCAGCAGCGTAGTGGGCCCGACGGACTACAATGAGCAGTTCTTC. Translating gives CASSVVGPTDYNEQFF.

The chain couples TRBV19 to TRBJ1-1, with D hard to call. Trimming stripped 4 bases from V and 1 base from J, with 13 bases between. This CDR3 comprises 15 residues. Germline-derived CDR1 and CDR2 are LNHDA and SQIVND (reference sequence). CDR3 sequence: CASSTAYSSNTEAFF. The CDR3 coding sequence is TGTGCCAGTAGTACCGCGTACAGTTCGAACACTGAAGCTTTCTTT.

To note about this clone: The CDR3 carries no conserved terminal phenylalanine or tryptophan, so it likely arises from a read error. No DNA is shown, since the ends of the CDR3 on it are uncertain; the CDR3 is the one TCRdb lists. The chain has TRBV12-5 and TRBJ2-7; TRBD1, the table's D call, was not compared with the DNA. Germline loops: CDR1 LGHNT, CDR2 FRNRAP. From its first to its last residue, the CDR3 has 12 amino acids. The CDR3 reads CASGLGAGIQSL.

The chain couples TRBV6-5 to TRBJ1-2, with D possibly TRBD1 on 6 matching bases. The CDR3 totals 14 residues. The germline V gene encodes CDR1 MNHEY and CDR2 SVGAGI. The V end lost 6 bases, the J end lost 1 base, and 12 bases lay between the germline ends. The CDR3 sequence is CASSSRGLNYGYTF. The CDR3 DNA reads TGTGCCAGCAGCTCCAGGGGCCTTAACTATGGCTACACCTTC.

The chain carries TRBV4-1 and TRBJ2-1; 14 bases map to TRBD2. The germline V gene has CDR1 MGHRA and CDR2 YSYEKL. The V and J ends lost 0 bases and 3 bases, in that order; junction bases with no gene match: 1. The CDR3 runs to 17 residues. The CDR3 DNA is TGCGCCAGCAGCCAAGATGGGACTAGCGGGAGCTACAATGAGCAGTTCTTC. Translated, it gives CASSQDGTSGSYNEQFF.

The CDR3 DNA reads TGTGCCAGTACCGAGCATGGGACTAGCGGGAGTGGTGAGCAGTTCTTC. The encoded protein is CASTEHGTSGSGEQFF. The chain carries TRBV19 and TRBJ2-1, with 14 bases that match TRBD2. CDR1 and CDR2 from the germline V gene are LNHDA and SQIVND (reference sequence). This CDR3 region has 16 residues. Trimming at V came to 7 bases and at J to 9 bases, leaving 11 bases not matched to a gene. Full variable domain (rest looked up from reference TRBV19 and TRBJ2-1): DGGITQSPKYLFRKEGQNVTLSCEQNLNHDAMYWYRQDPGQGLRLIYYSQIVNDFQKGDIAEGYSVSREKKESFPLTVTSAQKNPTAFYLCASTEHGTSGSGEQFFGPGTRLTVL.

This chain uses TRBV29-1 with TRBJ2-1; the match to TRBD2 covers 7 bases. Germline CDR1 is SQVTM and CDR2 is ANQGSEA. Losses at the gene ends were 1 base for V and 7 bases for J; bases not matched to a gene: 4. This CDR3 is 13 amino acids long. The CDR3 spells CSVEGWGGNEQFF. The CDR3 DNA sequence: TGCAGCGTTGAAGGGTGGGGAGGGAATGAGCAGTTCTTC.